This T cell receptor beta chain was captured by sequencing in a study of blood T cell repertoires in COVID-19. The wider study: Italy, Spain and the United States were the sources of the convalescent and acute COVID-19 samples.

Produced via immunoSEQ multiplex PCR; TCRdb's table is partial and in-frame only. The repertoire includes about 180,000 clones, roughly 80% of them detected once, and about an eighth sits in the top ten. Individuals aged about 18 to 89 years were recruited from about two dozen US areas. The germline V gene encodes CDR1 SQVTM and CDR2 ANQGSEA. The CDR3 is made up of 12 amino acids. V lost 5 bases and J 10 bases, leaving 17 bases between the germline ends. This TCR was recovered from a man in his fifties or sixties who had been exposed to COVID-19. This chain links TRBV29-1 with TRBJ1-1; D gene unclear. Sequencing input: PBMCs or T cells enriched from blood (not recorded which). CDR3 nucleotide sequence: TGCAGCGTTCCCCCGGGGTTAGCCGGAGCTTTCTTT. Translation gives CSVPPGLAGAFF.